These 26 T cell receptor beta chains came from one sample sequenced in a study of PD-1 blockade in mismatch repair-deficient tumors (TCRdb year 2017). The library was generated by the immunoSEQ multiplex PCR assay. Entries here come from immuneACCESS through TCRdb and include only in-frame sequences with V and J called. Some clones fail to appear in such tables; in the studies checked, an unresolved V gene covers under half of the shortfall, and the cause of the remainder is unknown. This sample is represented by roughly 48,000 clones; around 77% of them were singletons. The biggest ten clones account for 3% to 4% of the sample. The sample's time point label is to be understood as: peripheral blood before pembrolizumab. The specimen was PBMCs, collected before pembrolizumab treatment. These TCRs come from an adult with mismatch repair-deficient cancer.

This clone was detected a few times. The chain has TRBV18 and TRBJ1-2, with 7 bases identical to TRBD1. Per the germline V gene, CDR1 is KGHSH and CDR2 is LQKENI. J gave up 2 bases and V 3 bases, and 3 bases lay outside the gene matches. The CDR3 runs to 14 residues. CDR3 residues: CASSPRGINYGYTF. CDR3 nucleotide sequence: TGTGCCAGCTCACCCAGGGGGATAAACTATGGCTACACCTTC.

J is TRBJ2-3 and V is TRBV11-2; 11 bases fit TRBD2. Unmatched junction bases numbered 12, after V lost 5 bases and J lost 2 bases. The CDR3 sequence is 18 residues long. In germline, CDR1 is SGHAT, CDR2 FQNNGV. This CDR3 reads CASSVHRGLAENTDTQYF. For the CDR3, the DNA is TGTGCCAGCAGCGTACACCGGGGACTAGCGGAGAACACAGATACGCAGTATTTT.

This clone was detected only once. This chain joins TRBV6-1 and TRBJ2-1, with D perhaps assigned TRBD1 or TRBD2 (5 bases each). CDR1 is MNHNS and CDR2 is SASEGT in the germline V gene. The CDR3 sequence is 13 residues long. With 5 bases removed from V and 8 bases from J, the gap between germline ends came to 13 bases. The CDR3, as DNA: TGTGCCAGCAGTTTGGGGCTGGGGGATGAGCAGTTCTTC. This gives the protein CASSLGLGDEQFF.

The chain links TRBV6-6 to TRBJ1-5; D call uncertain. This CDR3 has 13 residues. V was pared by 4 bases and J by 5 bases, with 9 bases between. Germline V gene lookup returns CDR1 MNHNY and CDR2 SVGAGI (reference sequence). The CDR3 loop reads CASSSITYQPQHF. The CDR3 DNA follows: TGTGCCAGCAGTTCTATAACATATCAGCCCCAGCATTTT.

V gene TRBV9 combines with J gene TRBJ2-1, with 9 nucleotides matching TRBD2. This CDR3 region has 14 residues. CDR1 SGDLS and CDR2 YYNGEE come from the germline V gene. V lost 7 bases and J lost 0; bases outside the gene matches: 2. CDR3 bases: TGTGCCAGCTCGACTAGCGGCTCCTACAATGAGCAGTTCTTC. Amino acids: CASSTSGSYNEQFF.

This chain uses TRBV5-4 with TRBJ2-7; D ambiguous. Germline V gives CDR1 SGHNT, CDR2 YYREEE (reference sequence). The CDR3 has 13 amino acids. Trimming took 4 bases from V and 5 from J, leaving 13 bases between them. CDR3 coding DNA: TGTGCCAGCAGCCAACTTGTTGGGGACGAGCAGTACTTC. Its translation: CASSQLVGDEQYF.

The chain joins TRBV6-6 to TRBJ2-1, with TRBD2 as a possible D gene (5 bases). Germline CDR1 and CDR2: MNHNY and SVGAGI (reference sequence). This CDR3 region has 14 residues. V was pared by 0 bases and J by 12 bases, with 15 bases between. CDR3 region: CASSYSGSGRGQFF. CDR3 coding DNA: TGTGCCAGCAGTTACTCGGGGTCCGGACGGGGGCAGTTCTTC.

The chain couples TRBV7-3 to TRBJ2-5, with 10 positions matching TRBD2. J gave up 5 bases and V 5 bases, and 11 bases lay outside the gene matches. Germline V gives CDR1 SGHTA, CDR2 FQGTGA. The CDR3 is 16 residues long. For the CDR3, the DNA is TGTGCCAGCAGCCCGCTCGCGACTAGCGGGTATGAGACCCAGTACTTC. It specifies CASSPLATSGYETQYF.

The chain uses TRBV19 and TRBJ1-1, with a possible D match to TRBD1 (5 bases). This CDR3 is built from 13 residues. Germline CDR1 reads LNHDA; CDR2 reads SQIVND (reference sequence). V lost 3 bases and J 7 bases, leaving 12 bases between the germline ends. The CDR3 is CASSMFREGEAFF. DNA for the CDR3: TGTGCCAGTAGTATGTTCAGGGAAGGTGAAGCTTTCTTT.

The chain links TRBV19 to TRBJ1-2; no firm D call. Germline CDR1 is LNHDA and CDR2 is SQIVND (reference sequence). Trimming shortened V by 8 bases and J by 5 bases, and 12 bases separated the two germline ends. The CDR3 covers 12 residues. The CDR3 loop reads CASAPGDYGYTF. The CDR3 region has the DNA TGTGCCAGTGCGCCTGGGGATTATGGCTACACCTTC.

V is TRBV27 and J is TRBJ1-1; 7 nucleotides align to TRBD1. V dropped 4 bases and J dropped 2; count of bases not matched to a gene: 4. The germline V gene encodes CDR1 MNHEY and CDR2 SMNVEV (reference sequence). This CDR3 is 14 amino acids long. Here the CDR3 DNA reads TGTGCCAGCAGTTACGGGACAGCTAACACTGAAGCTTTCTTT. This sequence encodes CASSYGTANTEAFF.

Turning to this clone: Germline and junction disagree at one end, which may indicate a read error. J is TRBJ2-2 and V is TRBV7-7; possibly TRBD1 for D (7 bases). Germline V gene data show CDR1 as SSHAT and CDR2 as FNYEAQ (reference sequence). The CDR3 extends over 16 amino acids. The CDR3 sequence is CASSPQIPGGSGELFF. The CDR3 nucleotides read TGTGCTAGCAGCCCCCAGATCCCAGGGGGGTCCGGGGAGCTGTTTTTT.

The chain couples TRBV5-6 to TRBJ2-3, with D perhaps TRBD2 (6 bases). The V and J ends lost 4 bases and 4 bases respectively, with 16 bases between them. The length of the CDR3 is 15 residues. Germline loops: CDR1 SGHDT, CDR2 YYEEEE. The CDR3 DNA is TGTGCCAGCAGCCCGGCGGGGTTCTGGGCAGATACGCAGTATTTT. Protein sequence: CASSPAGFWADTQYF.

J is TRBJ2-1 and V is TRBV4-1; D call uncertain. Trimming removed 4 bases from V and 2 bases from J, with 6 bases in between. This CDR3 comprises 13 residues. Germline V gives CDR1 MGHRA, CDR2 YSYEKL. CDR3 loop: CASSPAPYNEQFF. DNA of the CDR3: TGCGCCAGCAGCCCAGCCCCCTACAATGAGCAGTTCTTC.

The chain recombines TRBV5-4 with TRBJ2-5; 7 nucleotides agree with TRBD2. This CDR3 is 15 amino acids long. The germline gives CDR1 SGHNT, CDR2 YYREEE (reference sequence). V lost 4 bases and J lost 5; bases outside the gene matches: 11. The CDR3 protein is CASSEGGGSYETQYF. DNA of the CDR3: TGTGCCAGCAGCGAAGGCGGGGGTTCTTACGAGACCCAGTACTTC.

This clone was counted between two and nine times. One junction end disagrees with the germline gene, perhaps due to a read error. J is TRBJ2-2 and V is TRBV7-7; a possible D gene is TRBD1 (6 bases). The CDR3 length is 14 residues. CDR1 and CDR2 (germline): SSHAT, FNYEAQ (reference sequence). CDR3 residues: CASSTDSTPGELFF. Here the CDR3 DNA reads TGTGCTAGCAGCACGGACAGTACCCCGGGGGAGCTGTTTTTT.

V usage is TRBV14 and J usage is TRBJ1-1; unclear D gene. This CDR3 is 14 amino acids long. With 5 bases removed from V and 0 bases from J, the gap between germline ends came to 10 bases. Germline-derived CDR1 and CDR2 are SGHDN and FVKESK. In DNA, the CDR3 is TGTGCCAGCAGCTCCCTAGGGATGAACACTGAAGCTTTCTTT. It yields the protein CASSSLGMNTEAFF.

The chain is built from TRBV11-3 and TRBJ2-3; 7 positions agree with TRBD2. The CDR3 has 16 residues. V was clipped by 1 base and J by 3 bases; unmatched bases: 7. CDR1 and CDR2 (germline): SGHNT, YENEEA. The CDR3 bases are TGTGCCAGCAGCTTAGGACGGCGGGAGATGACAGATACGCAGTATTTT. Its translation is CASSLGRREMTDTQYF.

This clone occurred once. This chain connects TRBV2 to TRBJ2-1; 7 bases map to TRBD2. J gave up 10 bases and V 6 bases, and 18 bases lay outside the gene matches. This CDR3 spans 16 amino acids. Germline V gene lookup returns CDR1 SNHLY and CDR2 FYNNEI. CDR3 nucleotide sequence: TGTGCCAGCAGCGCATGGGAGGGAAGGGGAAGCGACGAGCAGTTCTTC. It is translated as CASSAWEGRGSDEQFF.

CDR3 residues: CASSLEGLRDEAFF. CDR3 DNA sequence: TGTGCCAGCAGTTTAGAGGGGTTGAGAGATGAAGCTTTCTTT. The chain employs TRBV27 and TRBJ1-1, with D possibly TRBD1 on 5 matching bases. Trimming shortened V by 2 bases and J by 7 bases, and 14 bases separated the two germline ends. This CDR3 has 14 residues. Germline V CDR1 and CDR2: MNHEY, SMNVEV (reference sequence).

The rearrangement links TRBV10-3 to TRBJ2-1, with TRBD1 identical over 7 bases. The CDR3 runs 20 residues. The ends lost 3 bases at V and 1 base at J; junction bases unmatched: 18. The germline V gene encodes CDR1 ENHRY and CDR2 SYGVKD. CDR3 coding DNA: TGTGCCATCAGTGAACCCTCTATATCTTGGACAGGCCCTTCCTACAATGAGCAGTTCTTC. Translation gives CAISEPSISWTGPSYNEQFF.

The chain links TRBV7-9 to TRBJ1-2; a weak D match, TRBD1 (5 bases). The CDR3 is 16 residues long. Germline CDR1 reads SEHNR; CDR2 reads FQNEAQ (reference sequence). The V gene lost 6 bases and the J gene lost 3 bases, with 20 bases spanning the gap. The CDR3 bases are TGTGCCAGCAGTCGAGCGGGGGGGTCGCACGACTATGGCTACACCTTC. It specifies CASSRAGGSHDYGYTF.

This clone is medium-sized within its sample. The rearrangement uses TRBV6-5 and TRBJ2-7; D is ambiguous. The CDR3 has 16 amino acids. Germline CDR1 and CDR2: MNHEY and SVGAGI. V was pared by 2 bases and J by 1 base, with 15 bases between. In DNA, the CDR3 is TGTGCCAGCAGTTACACTTCAGATAGATCATCCTACGAGCAGTACTTC. It yields the protein CASSYTSDRSSYEQYF.

This clone appeared once. The chain uses TRBV6-1 and TRBJ2-5; D is perhaps TRBD2 (8 bases). The CDR3 runs to 12 residues. Per the germline V gene, CDR1 is MNHNS and CDR2 is SASEGT. Trimming shortened V by 9 bases and J by 5 bases, and 13 bases separated the two germline ends. CDR3 amino acids: CARGGGGETQYF. In DNA form, the CDR3 reads TGTGCCAGAGGGGGCGGGGGGGAGACCCAGTACTTC.

The chain is built from TRBV10-3 and TRBJ2-3, with D unresolved. V lost 2 bases, J lost 5 bases, and 14 bases lay in between. CDR1 and CDR2 from the germline V gene are ENHRY and SYGVKD. This CDR3 has 15 residues. CDR3 in DNA: TGTGCCATCAGTGAGGTTCGCCTTCGCGGAGATACGCAGTATTTT. This translates into CAISEVRLRGDTQYF.

This rearrangement joins TRBV2 to TRBJ1-5; TRBD1 matches 10 bases. The germline V gene has CDR1 SNHLY and CDR2 FYNNEI. There are 13 residues in the CDR3. Trimming cost V 4 bases and J 11 bases; bases outside gene matches: 5. CDR3 loop: CASSGGQGKAQHF. The CDR3 nucleotides are TGTGCCAGCAGTGGGGGACAGGGGAAGGCCCAGCATTTT. Full variable domain (rest looked up from reference TRBV2 and TRBJ1-5): EPEVTQTPSHQVTQMGQEVILRCVPISNHLYFYWYRQILGQKVEFLVSFYNNEISEKSEIFDDQFSVERPDGSNFTLKIRSTKLEDSAMYFCASSGGQGKAQHFGDGTRLSIL.